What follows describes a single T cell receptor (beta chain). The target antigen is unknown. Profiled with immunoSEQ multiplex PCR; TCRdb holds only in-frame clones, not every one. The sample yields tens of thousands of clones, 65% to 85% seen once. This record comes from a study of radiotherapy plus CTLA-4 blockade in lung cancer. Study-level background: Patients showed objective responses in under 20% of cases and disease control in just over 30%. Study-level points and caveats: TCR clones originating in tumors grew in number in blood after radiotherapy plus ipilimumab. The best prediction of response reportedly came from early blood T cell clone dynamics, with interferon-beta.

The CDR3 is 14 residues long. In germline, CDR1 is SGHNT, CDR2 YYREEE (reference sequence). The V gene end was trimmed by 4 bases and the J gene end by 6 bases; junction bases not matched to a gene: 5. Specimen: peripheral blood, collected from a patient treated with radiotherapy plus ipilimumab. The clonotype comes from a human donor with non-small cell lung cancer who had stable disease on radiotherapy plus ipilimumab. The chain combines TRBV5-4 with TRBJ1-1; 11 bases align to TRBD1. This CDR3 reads CASSRGQGGSEAFF. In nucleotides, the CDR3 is TGTGCCAGCAGCCGGGGACAGGGGGGTTCTGAAGCTTTCTTT. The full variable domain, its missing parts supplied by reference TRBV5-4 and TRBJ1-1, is ETGVTQSPTHLIKTRGQQVTLRCSSQSGHNTVSWYQQALGQGPQFIFQYYREEENGRGNFPPRFSGLQFPNYSSELNVNALELDDSALYLCASSRGQGGSEAFFGQGTRLTVV.